The 18 T cell receptor beta chains presented below share a single source sample, sequenced in a study of blood T cell repertoires in COVID-19. TCRdb's table, derived via immunoSEQ multiplex PCR, lists solely in-frame clones and lacks some. The sample contains about 49,000 clones, just over 90% of which appear only once. The sequencing sample was made of peripheral blood. All receptors derive from a man aged 60-69 years with COVID-19, enrolled during active disease.

The chain carries TRBV5-3 and TRBJ2-1, with a possible D match to TRBD1 (6 bases). TRBV5-3 is reported as an ORF; its role is uncertain. The length of the CDR3 is 16 residues. V lost 0 bases to trimming and J lost 6 bases, with 16 bases between them. The CDR3 region has the DNA TGTGCCAGAAGCTTGGAACCAGTAGGGGGTTCCAATGAGCAGTTCTTC. It specifies CARSLEPVGGSNEQFF.

V is TRBV14 and J is TRBJ1-1, with D uncertain. Germline V gene data show CDR1 as SGHDN and CDR2 as FVKESK. This CDR3 is built from 14 residues. V shed 1 base and J shed 2 bases, with 8 bases lying between them. CDR3 in amino acids: CASSQGGFNTEAFF. CDR3 in DNA: TGTGCCAGCAGCCAAGGAGGGTTCAACACTGAAGCTTTCTTT.

The rearrangement uses TRBV30 and TRBJ1-1, with a possible D match to TRBD1 (6 bases). The CDR3 consists of 16 residues. V was shortened by 3 bases and J by 1 base, with 18 bases between the two germline ends. Germline loops: CDR1 GTSNPN, CDR2 SVGIG (reference sequence). The DNA for the CDR3 is TGTGCCTGGAGGGAAACAGGGATGGGAAAGAACACTGAAGCTTTCTTT. Its protein product is CAWRETGMGKNTEAFF.

V is TRBV5-8 and J is TRBJ2-3; 8 positions match TRBD1. The V and J ends lost 4 bases and 6 bases, in that order; junction bases with no gene match: 7. The CDR3 is 14 amino acids. Germline CDR1 and CDR2: SGHTS and YDEGEE. CDR3 in DNA: TGTGCCAGCAGCCAGACAGGGGCGGGGGATACGCAGTATTTT. As protein: CASSQTGAGDTQYF.

The rearrangement uses TRBV7-8 and TRBJ2-1, with a possible D match to TRBD2 (6 bases). Trimming removed 1 base from V and 6 bases from J, with 16 bases in between. The CDR3 is 16 residues long. The V gene's germline CDR1 is SGHVS and CDR2 FQNEAQ. The CDR3 protein is CASSLVGGIGRNEQFF. In DNA, the CDR3 is TGTGCCAGCAGCTTAGTTGGCGGGATAGGGCGCAATGAGCAGTTCTTC.

V usage is TRBV19 and J usage is TRBJ1-5; 7 bases are a match to TRBD1. This CDR3 has 14 residues. Germline values: CDR1 LNHDA, CDR2 SQIVND (reference sequence). V shed 5 bases and J 7 bases; nucleotides not matched to a gene: 8. The CDR3 region is CASSGTGESQPQHF. DNA for the CDR3: TGTGCCAGTAGTGGAACAGGGGAGTCACAGCCCCAGCATTTT.

A single count supports this clone. The chain has TRBV11-1 and TRBJ1-6; 12 bases align to TRBD1. J gave up 9 bases and V 6 bases, and 6 bases lay outside the gene matches. From germline, CDR1 is SGHAT and CDR2 FQDESV (reference sequence). This CDR3 is 15 amino acids long. The CDR3 is CASSQGTGGSSPLHF. The CDR3 DNA sequence: TGTGCCAGCAGTCAAGGGACAGGGGGCAGTTCACCCCTCCACTTT.

The V gene is TRBV5-1, the J gene TRBJ1-4; perhaps TRBD1 as D (6 bases). The CDR3 extends over 15 amino acids. V was trimmed by 7 bases and J by 0 bases, leaving 13 bases between them. Germline CDR1 SGHRS, CDR2 YFSETQ. CDR3 residues: CASRSGGPTNEKLFF. The CDR3 region has the DNA TGCGCCAGCCGTTCGGGGGGGCCAACTAATGAAAAACTGTTTTTT.

This sequence joins TRBV4-1 and TRBJ1-4, with a tentative D call TRBD1 (5 bases). V lost 0 bases and J lost 4, with 12 bases in between. This CDR3 region has 16 residues. Germline loops: CDR1 MGHRA, CDR2 YSYEKL. The CDR3 reads CASSQDPGPGNEKLFF. The CDR3 DNA reads TGCGCCAGCAGCCAAGATCCAGGGCCCGGTAATGAAAAACTGTTTTTT.

The J gene is TRBJ1-1, the V gene TRBV6-2 or TRBV6-3; D perhaps matches TRBD1 (6 bases). The CDR3 length is 15 residues. Per the germline V gene, CDR1 is MNHEY and CDR2 is SVGEGT. The ends were cut back, 2 bases at V and 2 bases at J, with 12 bases in the middle. The CDR3 nucleotides read TGTGCCAGCAGTTACGGCAGGGGTGAAAACACTGAAGCTTTCTTT. This encodes CASSYGRGENTEAFF.

V is TRBV6-1 and J is TRBJ2-6; a weak D match, TRBD1 (5 bases). The CDR3 is 18 residues long. CDR1 and CDR2 (germline): MNHNS, SASEGT. V shed 1 base and J shed 4 bases, with 17 bases lying between them. CDR3 region: CASSEEDSLLLGANVLTF. The CDR3 DNA reads as TGTGCCAGCAGTGAAGAAGACAGTCTCCTTCTCGGGGCCAACGTCCTGACTTTC.

The chain employs TRBV18 and TRBJ2-6, with D tentatively TRBD1 (6 bases). The germline V and J ends were trimmed by 4 bases and 0 bases, with 10 bases remaining between them. Looked up from germline, CDR1 is KGHSH and CDR2 is LQKENI. The CDR3 has 16 residues. The CDR3 reads CASSLGQPSGANVLTF. Written as DNA, the CDR3 is TGTGCCAGCTCACTCGGACAGCCCTCTGGGGCCAACGTCCTGACTTTC. The complete variable domain, with remaining parts taken from reference TRBV18 and TRBJ2-6, reads NAGVMQNPRHLVRRRGQEARLRCSPMKGHSHVYWYRQLPEEGLKFMVYLQKENIIDESGMPKERFSAEFPKEGPSILRIQQVVRGDSAAYFCASSLGQPSGANVLTFGAGSRLTVL.

This rearrangement joins TRBV2 to TRBJ2-1, with 14 bases lining up with TRBD2. The germline V gene has CDR1 SNHLY and CDR2 FYNNEI. CDR3 length: 15 residues. V shed 6 bases, J shed 9 bases, and the junction held 7 bases outside the gene matches. The CDR3 reads CASRRGGTSGSEQFF. The CDR3 DNA reads as TGTGCCAGCAGAAGAGGAGGGACTAGCGGGAGTGAGCAGTTCTTC. Filled out from reference TRBV2 and TRBJ2-1, the complete variable domain reads EPEVTQTPSHQVTQMGQEVILRCVPISNHLYFYWYRQILGQKVEFLVSFYNNEISEKSEIFDDQFSVERPDGSNFTLKIRSTKLEDSAMYFCASRRGGTSGSEQFFGPGTRLTVL.

V is TRBV6-2 or TRBV6-3 and J is TRBJ2-6; 8 nucleotides agree with TRBD1. CDR3 length equals 19 residues. Germline CDR1 reads MNHEY; CDR2 reads SVGEGT. Unmatched junction bases numbered 10, after V lost 2 bases and J lost 1 base. CDR3 amino acids: CASSYVRDRTASGANVLTF. CDR3 DNA: TGTGCCAGCAGTTACGTTCGGGACAGGACCGCGTCTGGGGCCAACGTCCTGACTTTC.

The V and J genes are TRBV5-4 and TRBJ1-1; 9 bases align to TRBD1. This CDR3 is 15 amino acids long. V was pared by 1 base and J by 5 bases, with 6 bases of the junction left unmatched. Germline V gives CDR1 SGHNT, CDR2 YYREEE (reference sequence). The CDR3 nucleotides are TGTGCCAGCAGCTTGCCGGACAGGGGACTAACTGAAGCTTTCTTT. Its protein product is CASSLPDRGLTEAFF.

The V call is TRBV27, the J call TRBJ2-7; 8 bases line up with TRBD2. Trimming removed 3 bases from V and 5 bases from J; junction bases left unmatched: 18. CDR3 length: 18 amino acids. The germline V gene has CDR1 MNHEY and CDR2 SMNVEV (reference sequence). The CDR3 bases are TGTGCCAGCAGTTTGTTAAAGACGGCGAACGGGAGGGCCGACGAGCAGTACTTC. It yields the protein CASSLLKTANGRADEQYF.

This clone has a handful of counts. The chain combines TRBV28 with TRBJ1-1; possibly TRBD1 for D (5 bases). CDR1 is MDHEN and CDR2 is SYDVKM in the germline V gene. This CDR3 is 15 amino acids long. V lost 3 bases, J lost 6 bases, and 17 bases lay in between. CDR3 sequence: CASSFGRGSVPEAFF. The CDR3 region has the DNA TGTGCCAGCAGTTTTGGAAGGGGATCGGTCCCTGAAGCTTTCTTT.

The chain employs TRBV30 and TRBJ1-4; D remains unclear. This CDR3 contains 13 residues. Per germline, CDR1 GTSNPN and CDR2 SVGIG (reference sequence). Trimming left V 0 bases short and J 8 bases short, with 10 bases between. The CDR3 coding sequence is TGTGCCTGGAGTGTGCGCGTAGCGGAAAAACTGTTTTTT. This sequence encodes CAWSVRVAEKLFF.